This T cell receptor (beta chain) is drawn from a study of cytomegalovirus exposure and HLA in healthy donors. The PCR contained 60 Vbeta and 13 Jbeta primers. Profiling relied on immunoSEQ multiplex PCR, and the TCRdb table lists in-frame clones only, not all of them. The sample holds about 94,000 clones, less than 80% seen once. This CDR3 is 17 amino acids long. CDR1 and CDR2 from the germline V gene are SNHLY and FYNNEI. With 4 bases removed from V and 1 base from J, the gap between germline ends came to 19 bases. The rearrangement uses TRBV2 and TRBJ2-5; D may be TRBD1 (6 bases). Material: PBMCs. This sequence was found in a male donor in good health and CMV-seronegative. In DNA form, the CDR3 reads TGTGCCAGCAGTGCTGGGCAGGGGCGCGGAGGCCAAGAGACCCAGTACTTC. This translates into CASSAGQGRGGQETQYF.